This TCR beta chain comes out of a study of blood T cell repertoires in COVID-19. Per the germline V gene, CDR1 is GTSNPN and CDR2 is SVGIG (reference sequence). The CDR3 spans 13 residues. V was trimmed by 0 bases and J by 3 bases, leaving 6 bases between them. Profiled with immunoSEQ multiplex PCR; TCRdb holds only in-frame clones, not every one. The table has under 250,000 clones, around 86% seen once; the top ten hold less than 6%. Material: peripheral blood. This clonotype was sampled from a woman in her 70s with COVID-19, enrolled during active disease. The chain employs TRBV30 and TRBJ1-5; no clear D gene. The DNA for the CDR3 is TGTGCCTGGAGTGTTCGGTCCAATCAGCCCCAGCATTTT. Its translation: CAWSVRSNQPQHF.